This T cell receptor (beta chain) was obtained from a study of response to subunit inactivated influenza vaccine. Notes on the study in general: The authors proposed limited new T cell recruitment per seasonal influenza vaccination.

This clonotype was seen a handful of times. Its cognate antigen is unknown. CDR1 is KGHSH and CDR2 is LQKENI in the germline V gene. The CDR3 is 14 residues long. Trimming shortened V by 3 bases and J by 6 bases, and 15 bases separated the two germline ends. TCRdb independently ran MiXCR on the RT-PCR reads; one entry per CDR3 protein. The table includes 530,000 or so distinct CDR3 sequences, roughly 15% detected once. The TCR sequence derives from a man aged 50 to 60 who received an inactivated influenza vaccine. The source was PBMCs from blood, collected about 11 days after vaccination. This chain uses TRBV18 with TRBJ2-7; D call uncertain. CDR3 DNA: TGTGCCAGCTCACCGGGATCTGGCCCGGGCGAGCAGTACTTC. Translating gives CASSPGSGPGEQYF.